Given below is one T cell receptor beta chain in context. Its target is unknown. Germline loops: CDR1 SEHNR, CDR2 FQNEAQ (reference sequence). The length of the CDR3 is 17 residues. V dropped 5 bases and J dropped 1; count of bases not matched to a gene: 6. This specimen comes from a study of cytomegalovirus exposure and HLA in healthy donors. Points from the study as a whole: A missense variant in DCLRE1C was later tied to TCR beta V- and J-gene trimming. In presence/absence analyses, roughly uniform sequencing depth across donors was assumed.

With 60 Vbeta and 13 Jbeta primers, the PCR was carried out. Per the original methods: Per a later analysis, the number of unique TCR beta chains was about 80 million, of which about 11 million were shared. Assay used: immunoSEQ multiplex PCR; TCRdb lists only in-frame clones, some missing. The V and J calls and the clone size are those of that table, but D and trimming were determined from the DNA. The profile shows about 170,000 clones, approximately 85% of them singletons. This TCR was recovered from a man younger than 40 in good health and CMV-seropositive. Sequencing was carried out using PBMCs. This chain joins TRBV7-9 and TRBJ2-1; 12 nucleotides match TRBD2. CDR3 sequence: CASSRGLAGSSYNEQFF. As DNA, the CDR3 is TGTGCCAGCAGCCGAGGACTAGCGGGATCATCCTACAATGAGCAGTTCTTC. The variable domain in full, completed from reference TRBV7-9 and TRBJ2-1, reads DTGVSQNPRHKITKRGQNVTFRCDPISEHNRLYWYRQTLGQGPEFLTYFQNEAQLEKSRLLSDRFSAERPKGSFSTLEIQRTEQGDSAMYLCASSRGLAGSSYNEQFFGPGTRLTVL.